Listed here are 11 T cell receptor beta chains from one sample, sequenced in a study of identical twins. One entry per CDR3 protein results from TCRdb running MiXCR on the 5' RACE reads. This sample has 200,000 to 250,000 distinct CDR3 sequences, with roughly 12% found just once. This same sample was also taken into another study, of yellow fever vaccine responses in identical twins.

The sample consisted of memory (CD45RO+) T cells sorted from blood. The source is a woman under 30 in good health.

There are a few counts of this clonotype. The gene calls are TRBV11-3 and TRBJ1-2; D gene ambiguous. Germline V CDR1 and CDR2: SGHNT, YENEEA. CDR3 length equals 16 residues. Trimming took 0 bases from V and 3 from J, leaving 14 bases between them. The CDR3 protein is CASSLDFLGGHYGYTF. CDR3 bases: TGTGCCAGCAGCTTAGATTTCCTGGGCGGACACTATGGCTACACCTTC. Supplemented by reference TRBV11-3 and TRBJ1-2, the full variable domain reads EAGVVQSPRYKIIEKKQPVAFWCNPISGHNTLYWYLQNLGQGPELLIRYENEEAVDDSQLPKDRFSAERLKGVDSTLKIQPAELGDSAVYLCASSLDFLGGHYGYTFGSGTRLTVV.

The chain carries TRBV20-1 and TRBJ2-7; D remains ambiguous. V was cut by 6 bases and J by 2 bases, with 17 bases left in between. Germline CDR1 is DFQATT and CDR2 is SNEGSKA (reference sequence). The CDR3 covers 14 residues. The CDR3 nucleotides are TGCAGTGCCGAATCCCGCGGCGGTCCCTACGAGCAGTACTTC. It codes for CSAESRGGPYEQYF.

The gene calls are TRBV5-6 and TRBJ2-7; D is possibly TRBD2 (5 bases). V lost 8 bases to trimming and J lost 0 bases, with 21 bases between them. The CDR3 consists of 16 residues. Germline CDR1 reads SGHDT; CDR2 reads YYEEEE. CDR3 nucleotides: TGTGCCAGGAGCCGCGGCCCAGCCGGGAACTCCTACGAGCAGTACTTC. Encoded protein: CARSRGPAGNSYEQYF.

The V gene is TRBV6-6, the J gene TRBJ2-7; 8 nucleotides line up with TRBD1. The CDR3 loop spans 13 amino acids. Trimming took 5 bases from V and 5 from J; bases not matched to a gene: 5. Germline V gene data show CDR1 as MNHNY and CDR2 as SVGAGI (reference sequence). The CDR3 bases are TGTGCCAGCAGTGGACAGGGAAGGGACGAGCAGTACTTC. It specifies CASSGQGRDEQYF.

The genes are TRBV6-2 or TRBV6-3 and TRBJ1-1; no reliable D call. V was shortened by 4 bases and J by 7 bases, with 13 bases between the two germline ends. From germline, CDR1 is MNHEY and CDR2 SVGEGT. The CDR3 is 13 amino acids. CDR3 residues: CASSSLVFGEAFF. CDR3 bases: TGTGCCAGCAGTTCCTTGGTATTCGGTGAAGCTTTCTTT.

This clonotype has just a few counts. The V gene is TRBV12-3 or TRBV12-4, the J gene TRBJ2-5, with D tentatively TRBD1 (5 bases). The length of the CDR3 is 14 residues. Trimming removed 6 bases from V and 1 base from J, with 12 bases in between. The CDR3 reads CASSPRVSQETQYF. The DNA of the CDR3 is TGTGCCAGCAGCCCCAGGGTCAGCCAAGAGACCCAGTACTTC.

The chain combines TRBV18 with TRBJ2-5, with a weak D call TRBD1 (5 bases). V gave up 2 bases and J gave up 4 bases, with 11 bases separating them. CDR1 and CDR2 (germline): KGHSH, LQKENI. CDR3 size: 14 residues. The CDR3 reads CASSPTGTGETQYF. The CDR3 DNA follows: TGTGCCAGCTCACCAACAGGAACGGGAGAGACCCAGTACTTC. Complete variable domain (other parts from reference TRBV18 and TRBJ2-5): NAGVMQNPRHLVRRRGQEARLRCSPMKGHSHVYWYRQLPEEGLKFMVYLQKENIIDESGMPKERFSAEFPKEGPSILRIQQVVRGDSAAYFCASSPTGTGETQYFGPGTRLLVL.

Only a few counts were recorded for this clonotype. The rearrangement uses TRBV20-1 and TRBJ2-3; either TRBD1 or TRBD2 may fit D (5 bases each). The CDR3 runs to 18 residues. Trimming removed 0 bases at V and 2 bases at J, with 21 bases between. From germline, CDR1 is DFQATT and CDR2 SNEGSKA (reference sequence). CDR3 DNA: TGCAGTGCTAGAGATAGGATATGGGGCGTCCGGGACACAGATACGCAGTATTTT. As protein: CSARDRIWGVRDTDTQYF.

V and J are TRBV11-2 and TRBJ2-4; D might be TRBD2 (5 bases). V lost 0 bases, J lost 10 bases, and 13 bases lay in between. Germline values: CDR1 SGHAT, CDR2 FQNNGV. The CDR3 length is 14 residues. This CDR3 is CASSLDFFGVIQYF. The CDR3 DNA sequence: TGTGCCAGCAGCTTAGATTTTTTCGGGGTTATTCAGTACTTC. Based on the CDR3 plus reference TRBV11-2 and TRBJ2-4, the full variable domain is EAGVAQSPRYKIIEKRQSVAFWCNPISGHATLYWYQQILGQGPKLLIQFQNNGVVDDSQLPKDRFSAERLKGVDSTLKIQPAKLEDSAVYLCASSLDFFGVIQYFGAGTRLSVL.

The V gene is TRBV5-4, the J gene TRBJ2-2; D gene ambiguous. CDR3 length equals 14 residues. Per germline, CDR1 SGHNT and CDR2 YYREEE (reference sequence). The V end lost 0 bases, the J end lost 3 bases, and 6 bases lay between the germline ends. Written as DNA, the CDR3 is TGTGCCAGCAGCTTGGACGCATACACCGGGGAGCTGTTTTTT. It yields the protein CASSLDAYTGELFF.

This clonotype was detected a few times. CDR3 loop: CSARNTGELFF. The CDR3 DNA follows: TGCAGTGCTAGGAACACCGGGGAGCTGTTTTTT. The rearrangement joins TRBV20-1 to TRBJ2-2, with no clear D. The length of the CDR3 is 11 residues. The V and J ends lost 3 bases and 1 base respectively, with 0 bases between them. Per the germline V gene, CDR1 is DFQATT and CDR2 is SNEGSKA (reference sequence).